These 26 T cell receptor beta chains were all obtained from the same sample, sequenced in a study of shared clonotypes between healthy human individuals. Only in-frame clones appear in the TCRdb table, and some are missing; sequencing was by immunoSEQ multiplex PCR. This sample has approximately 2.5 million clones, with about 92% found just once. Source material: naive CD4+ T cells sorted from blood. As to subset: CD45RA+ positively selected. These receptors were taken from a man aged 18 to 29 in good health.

The CDR3 DNA is TGTGCCACCAGCAGAGCGAACCCAACAGATACGCAGTATTTT. As protein: CATSRANPTDTQYF. This chain connects TRBV15 to TRBJ2-3; D is undetermined. Trimming stripped 1 base from V and 3 bases from J, with 8 bases between. The CDR3 consists of 14 residues. Germline loops: CDR1 LNHNV, CDR2 YYDKDF (reference sequence).

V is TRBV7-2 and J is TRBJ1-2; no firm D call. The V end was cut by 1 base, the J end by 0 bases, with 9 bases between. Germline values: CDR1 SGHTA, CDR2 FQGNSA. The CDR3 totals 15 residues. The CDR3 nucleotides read TGTGCCAGCAGCTTAGGGCAGGAAGCTAACTATGGCTACACCTTC. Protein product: CASSLGQEANYGYTF.

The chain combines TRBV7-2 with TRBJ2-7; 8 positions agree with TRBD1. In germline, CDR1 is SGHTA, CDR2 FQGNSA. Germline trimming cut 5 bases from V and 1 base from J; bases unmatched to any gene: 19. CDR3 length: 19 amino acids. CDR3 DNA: TGTGCCAGCAGCACACGTAGCCCTAAAATGGGGACAGGTTCCTACGAGCAGTACTTC. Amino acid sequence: CASSTRSPKMGTGSYEQYF.

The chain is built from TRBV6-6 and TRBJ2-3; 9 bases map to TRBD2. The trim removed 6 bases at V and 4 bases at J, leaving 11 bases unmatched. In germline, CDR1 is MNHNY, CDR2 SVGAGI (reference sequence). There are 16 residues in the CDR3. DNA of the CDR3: TGTGCCAGCAGCAGCGGGCGTGGCGGGGGGGCAGATACGCAGTATTTT. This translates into CASSSGRGGGADTQYF.

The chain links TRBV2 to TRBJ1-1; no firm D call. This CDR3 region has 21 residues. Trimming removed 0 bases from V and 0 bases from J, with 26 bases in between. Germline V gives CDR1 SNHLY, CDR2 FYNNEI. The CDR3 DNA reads TGTGCCAGCAGTGAAGCGCGATATAGGGCAGGAAGACCTAAAATGAACACTGAAGCTTTCTTT. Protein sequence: CASSEARYRAGRPKMNTEAFF.

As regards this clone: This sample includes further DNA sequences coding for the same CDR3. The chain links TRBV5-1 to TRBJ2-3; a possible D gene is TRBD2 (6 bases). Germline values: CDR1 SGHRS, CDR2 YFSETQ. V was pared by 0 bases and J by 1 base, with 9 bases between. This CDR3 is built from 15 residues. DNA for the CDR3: TGCGCCAGCAGCTTGGAGTCGGGAGGCACAGATACGCAGTATTTT. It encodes CASSLESGGTDTQYF.

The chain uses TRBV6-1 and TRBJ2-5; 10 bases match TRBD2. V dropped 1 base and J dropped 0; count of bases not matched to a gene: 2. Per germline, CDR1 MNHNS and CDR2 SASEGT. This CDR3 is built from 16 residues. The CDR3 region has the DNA TGTGCCAGCAGTGAAGTGACTAGCGGGTACCAAGAGACCCAGTACTTC. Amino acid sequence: CASSEVTSGYQETQYF.

CDR3 DNA sequence: TGTGCCAGCAGCTTAGGCCGGGGTCTAGAGACCCAGTACTTC. It encodes CASSLGRGLETQYF. The rearrangement uses TRBV7-2 and TRBJ2-5, with a tentative D call TRBD2 (5 bases). Trimming cost V 1 base and J 4 bases, with 10 bases left between them. The germline V gene encodes CDR1 SGHTA and CDR2 FQGNSA. This CDR3 spans 14 amino acids.

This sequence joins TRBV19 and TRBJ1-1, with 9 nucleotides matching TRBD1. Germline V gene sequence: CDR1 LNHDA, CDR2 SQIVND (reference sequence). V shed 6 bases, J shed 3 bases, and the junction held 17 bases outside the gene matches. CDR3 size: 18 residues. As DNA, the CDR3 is TGTGCCAGTAGAAGCGGGACAGGGTCCTATACTCGTGACACTGAAGCTTTCTTT. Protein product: CASRSGTGSYTRDTEAFF.

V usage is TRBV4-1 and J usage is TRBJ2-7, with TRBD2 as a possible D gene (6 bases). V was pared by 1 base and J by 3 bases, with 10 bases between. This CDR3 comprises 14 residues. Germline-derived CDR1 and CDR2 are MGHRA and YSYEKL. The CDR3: CASSQGTSNYEQYF. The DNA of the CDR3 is TGCGCCAGCAGCCAAGGCACTAGCAACTACGAGCAGTACTTC.

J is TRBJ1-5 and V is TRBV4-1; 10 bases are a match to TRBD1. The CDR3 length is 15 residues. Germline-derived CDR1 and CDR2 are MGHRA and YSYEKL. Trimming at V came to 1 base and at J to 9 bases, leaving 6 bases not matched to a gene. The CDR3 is CASSQGTGGFWPQHF. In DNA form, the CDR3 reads TGCGCCAGCAGCCAAGGGACAGGGGGTTTTTGGCCCCAGCATTTT.

CDR3 coding DNA: TGTGCCAGCTCACCCCACCCGGGAGGGGCGACTGAAGCTTTCTTT. It translates to CASSPHPGGATEAFF. The chain combines TRBV18 with TRBJ1-1; possible D gene TRBD1, 5 bases. V was cut by 3 bases and J by 5 bases, with 16 bases left in between. In germline, CDR1 is KGHSH, CDR2 LQKENI. The CDR3 is made up of 15 amino acids.

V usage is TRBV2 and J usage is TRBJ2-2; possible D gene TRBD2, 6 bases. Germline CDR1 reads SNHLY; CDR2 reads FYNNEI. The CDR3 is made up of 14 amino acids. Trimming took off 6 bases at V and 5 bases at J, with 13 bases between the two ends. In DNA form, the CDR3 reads TGTGCCAGCAGCGGGGGTACGAGGACCGGGGAGCTGTTTTTT. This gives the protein CASSGGTRTGELFF.

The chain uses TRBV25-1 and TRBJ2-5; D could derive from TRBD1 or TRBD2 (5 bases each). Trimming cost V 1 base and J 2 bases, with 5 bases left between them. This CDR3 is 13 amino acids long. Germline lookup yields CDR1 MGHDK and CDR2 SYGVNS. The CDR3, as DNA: TGTGCCAGCAGTGAATGGGGGCAAGAGACCCAGTACTTC. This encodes CASSEWGQETQYF. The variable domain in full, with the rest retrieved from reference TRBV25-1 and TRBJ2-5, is EADIYQTPRYLVIGTGKKITLECSQTMGHDKMYWYQQDPGMELHLIHYSYGVNSTEKGDLSSESTVSRIRTEHFPLTLESARPSHTSQYLCASSEWGQETQYFGPGTRLLVL.

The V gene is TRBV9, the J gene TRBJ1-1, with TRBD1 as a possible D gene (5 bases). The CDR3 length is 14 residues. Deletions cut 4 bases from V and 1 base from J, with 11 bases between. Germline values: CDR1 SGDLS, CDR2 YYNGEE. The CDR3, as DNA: TGTGCCAGCAGCCCAAAGACAGCGAACACTGAAGCTTTCTTT. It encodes CASSPKTANTEAFF.

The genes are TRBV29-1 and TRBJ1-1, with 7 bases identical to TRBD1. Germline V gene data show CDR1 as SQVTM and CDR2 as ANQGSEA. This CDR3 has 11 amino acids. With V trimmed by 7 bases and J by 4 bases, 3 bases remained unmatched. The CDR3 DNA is TGCAGCGGCCACAGGGGCACTGAAGCTTTCTTT. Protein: CSGHRGTEAFF.

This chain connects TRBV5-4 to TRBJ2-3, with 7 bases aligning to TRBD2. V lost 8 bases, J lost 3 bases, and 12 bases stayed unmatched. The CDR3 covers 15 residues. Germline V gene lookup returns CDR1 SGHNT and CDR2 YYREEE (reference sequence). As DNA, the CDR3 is TGTGCCAGTACCAAAGCGGGAATGGTGACAGATACGCAGTATTTT. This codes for CASTKAGMVTDTQYF.

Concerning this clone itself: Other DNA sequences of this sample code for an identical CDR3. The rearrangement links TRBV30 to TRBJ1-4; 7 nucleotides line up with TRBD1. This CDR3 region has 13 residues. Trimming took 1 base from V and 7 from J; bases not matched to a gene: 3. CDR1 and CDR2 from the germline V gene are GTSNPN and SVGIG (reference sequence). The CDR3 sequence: CAWSGQGVEKLFF. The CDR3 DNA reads TGTGCCTGGAGTGGACAGGGAGTTGAAAAACTGTTTTTT. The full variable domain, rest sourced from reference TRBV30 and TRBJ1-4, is SQTIHQWPATLVQPVGSPLSLECTVEGTSNPNLYWYRQAAGRGLQLLFYSVGIGQISSEVPQNLSASRPQDRQFILSSKKLLLSDSGFYLCAWSGQGVEKLFFGSGTQLSVL.

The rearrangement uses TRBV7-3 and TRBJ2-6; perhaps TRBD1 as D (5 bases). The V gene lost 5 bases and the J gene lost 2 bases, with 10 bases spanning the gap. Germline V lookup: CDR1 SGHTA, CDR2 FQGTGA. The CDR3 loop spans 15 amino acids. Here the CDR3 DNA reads TGTGCCAGCAGCCCGCAAGGGGCTGGGGCCAACGTCCTGACTTTC. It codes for CASSPQGAGANVLTF.

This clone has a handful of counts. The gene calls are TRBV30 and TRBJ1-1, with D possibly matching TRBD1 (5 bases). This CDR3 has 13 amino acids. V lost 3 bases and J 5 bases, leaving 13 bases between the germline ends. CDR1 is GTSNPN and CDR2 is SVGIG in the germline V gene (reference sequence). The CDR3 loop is CAWSGGVRTEAFF. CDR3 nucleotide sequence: TGTGCCTGGAGCGGGGGAGTCCGGACTGAAGCTTTCTTT.

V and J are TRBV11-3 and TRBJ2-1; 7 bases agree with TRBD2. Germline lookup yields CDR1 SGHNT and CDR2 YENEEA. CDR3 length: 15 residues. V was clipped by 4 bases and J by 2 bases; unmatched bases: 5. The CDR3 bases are TGTGCCAGCAGCTCCGGGACTAAGACCTACAATGAGCAGTTCTTC. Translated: CASSSGTKTYNEQFF.

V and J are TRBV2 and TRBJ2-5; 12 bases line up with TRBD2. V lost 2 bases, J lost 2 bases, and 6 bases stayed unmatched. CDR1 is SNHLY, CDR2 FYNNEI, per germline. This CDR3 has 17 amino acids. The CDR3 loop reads CASSETLAGGKQETQYF. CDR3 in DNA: TGTGCCAGCAGTGAAACACTAGCGGGAGGTAAACAAGAGACCCAGTACTTC.

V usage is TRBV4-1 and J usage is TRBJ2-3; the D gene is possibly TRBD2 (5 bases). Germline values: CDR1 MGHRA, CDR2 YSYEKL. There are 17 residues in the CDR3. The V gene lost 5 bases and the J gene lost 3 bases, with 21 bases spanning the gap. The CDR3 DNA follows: TGCGCCAGCAGCTCTTTCCTTCAGTTAGGAGGAACAGATACGCAGTATTTT. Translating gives CASSSFLQLGGTDTQYF.

Here the CDR3 reads CASSDGVEVTQYF. The DNA for the CDR3 is TGTGCCAGCAGTGATGGTGTCGAGGTGACCCAGTACTTC. This chain connects TRBV6-1 to TRBJ2-5; unclear D gene. Deletions cut 3 bases from V and 7 bases from J, with 12 bases between. The CDR3 runs 13 residues. Germline loops: CDR1 MNHNS, CDR2 SASEGT.

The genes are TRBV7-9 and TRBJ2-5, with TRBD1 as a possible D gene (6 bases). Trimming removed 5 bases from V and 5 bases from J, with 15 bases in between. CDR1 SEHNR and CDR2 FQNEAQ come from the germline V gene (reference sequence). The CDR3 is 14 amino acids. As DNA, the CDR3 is TGTGCCAGCAGCAGCACAGGGACGGGGGAGACCCAGTACTTC. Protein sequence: CASSSTGTGETQYF.

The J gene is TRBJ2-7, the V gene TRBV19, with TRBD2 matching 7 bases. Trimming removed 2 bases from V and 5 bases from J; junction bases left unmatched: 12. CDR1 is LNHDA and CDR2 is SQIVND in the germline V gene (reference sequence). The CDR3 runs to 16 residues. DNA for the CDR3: TGTGCCAGTAGTATATCTCGTAGGGGAGGGCCCAACGAGCAGTACTTC. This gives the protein CASSISRRGGPNEQYF.